Following are 2 T cell receptor beta chains from one sample sequenced in a study of identical twins. Each CDR3 protein is one row after TCRdb ran MiXCR on the 5' RACE reads. The sample records 400,000 to 650,000 distinct CDR3 sequences, under 25% being singletons. These sequences were also reported in another study, on T cells expressing NK-cell markers.

Sequenced material: CD4+ T cells sorted from blood. All receptors derive from a young woman in good health.

This clonotype was found a few times. V gene TRBV10-3 combines with J gene TRBJ2-7, with 7 bases matching TRBD1. Germline CDR1 reads ENHRY; CDR2 reads SYGVKD. CDR3 size: 13 residues. J gave up 2 bases and V 10 bases, and 8 bases lay outside the gene matches. CDR3 sequence reads: CATRQGDAYEQYF. CDR3 DNA sequence: TGTGCCACAAGACAGGGAGATGCCTACGAGCAGTACTTC.

The chain is built from TRBV29-1 and TRBJ1-1; no clear D. Germline values: CDR1 SQVTM, CDR2 ANQGSEA. The CDR3 spans 12 residues. Trimming stripped 8 bases from V and 0 bases from J, with 10 bases between. The DNA of the CDR3 is TGCAGCCCGGCGGCGTTGAACACTGAAGCTTTCTTT. Amino acids: CSPAALNTEAFF.